This note documents a single T cell receptor (beta chain) sequence. The data derive from a study of blood T cell repertoires in COVID-19. The wider study: Sites across the United States, Italy and Spain contributed samples from acute and convalescent COVID-19. From T cells, B-cell-depleted T cells, or PBMCs came the material, which was cDNA or gDNA.

V lost 6 bases, J lost 2 bases, and 6 bases stayed unmatched. The length of the CDR3 is 17 residues. The germline V gene encodes CDR1 SGHTA and CDR2 FQGNSA. Original processing notes: It was from reference gene primer amplification that nucleated cell counts were estimated. The method was immunoSEQ multiplex PCR; TCRdb's version includes in-frame clones alone and lacks a portion of them. V and J calls and clone size are those listed in that table; D and trimming were worked out from the DNA. The sample lists approximately 21,000 clones, about four fifths occurring once. The chain couples TRBV7-2 to TRBJ2-3, with 15 bases matching TRBD2. This clonotype was sampled from an elderly man with acute or convalescent COVID-19. Source material: peripheral blood. CDR3 nucleotide sequence: TGTGCCAGCAGACCTGGGACTAGCGGGAGGAACACAGATACGCAGTATTTT. Encoded protein: CASRPGTSGRNTDTQYF.